This T cell receptor (beta chain) appears in the sequencing data of a study of shared clonotypes between healthy human individuals (dated by TCRdb to 2019 to 2021). For the study in its entirety: The cohort comprised two women and a few men aged 18 to 49 years. For each donor, CD4 naive and CD4 memory were each run on three plates, CD8 naive on two plates, and CD8 memory on one plate. To estimate repertoire size and how much clonotype sharing occurs between individuals, the study deeply sequenced the blood TCR repertoires of roughly 5 healthy adults. To increase sequencing depth and limit assay-specific biases, TCR repertoire library preparation and sequencing were carried out by different laboratories using diverse techniques. Each donor's leukapheresis produced roughly between roughly 0.85 and 10 billion PBMCs. Overall results and qualifications from the work: Only blood was sampled, and tissue TCR repertoires likely differ from those in blood. Rarefaction of sorted-subset datasets indicated incomplete sequencing despite the large sequencing depth. Compared with non-shared clonotypes, the clonotypes found in all four sorted-subset donors had higher generation probabilities. Across a few donors, approximately 5% of naive CD4, approximately 3.5% of naive CD8, around 2.1% of memory CD4, and 0.4% of memory CD8 clonotypes were shared. Pairwise subsampling led to the expectation that sequencing depth would affect the degree of clonotype sharing among donors. Because the study included a small number of donors, the genetic and exposure-history diversity represented was limited. Naive subsets generally had larger estimated clonotype richness than memory subsets did.

Using the deep immunoSEQ assay, TCR CDR3 regions were amplified from genomic DNA by multiplex PCR. Extracted genomic DNA from each cell subset was distributed evenly across all wells of several immunoSEQ 96-well plates, and each plate was treated as a replicate. Each replicate PCR for sorted subsets received approximately 220 ng genomic DNA, equal to tens of thousands of T cell genomes. Purified libraries were measured with a Qubit 3.0 fluorometer, size-checked on a Bioanalyzer 2100, and measured again with the KAPA Library Quantification kit. Every immunoSEQ 96-well plate was sequenced on a dedicated single-read 150-cycle Illumina NextSeq 550 flow cell. Concerning the study's data processing: Because the immunoSEQ output included only junctional sequences and no quality scores, the filtering could not be the same as the filtering used for full-length reads. Sequences were annotated with PyIR, a Python wrapper for IgBLAST v1.9, using IMGT germline references to assign V/J genes and CDR3. Reads were filtered out if the reads had weak V/J assignments (E-value above 1e-6), no CDR3, stop codons, out-of-frame junctions, or ambiguous translated residues. A V3J clonotype was defined by an identical inferred V gene, J gene, and CDR3 amino acid sequence. The percentage overlap between two repertoires was calculated by dividing the number of shared unique clonotypes by the size of the smaller repertoire. RTK rarefaction, the Chao1 estimator, and Recon v2.1 estimates of unobserved clonotypes were used to assess repertoire richness. OLGA was used to compute generation probabilities for all TCRbeta clonotypes that the gDNA method yielded from several donors. Held by TCRdb, this immuneACCESS table contains in-frame sequences only and omits some clones. Under half of the omission traces to an unresolved V gene where checked; the cause of the rest is unknown. V, J and clone size are taken as reported in that table, and D and trimming were inferred from the DNA itself. The sample table records about 380,000 clones; approximately 96% of these occur just once. The ten largest clones take up 0.32% of the sample.

Note on this clone: What antigen it recognizes has not been identified. No much larger clone is present one base from it, and per-base qualities are unavailable.

CDR1 and CDR2 were assigned from the germline V gene as KGHSH and LQKENI. The germline V and J ends show losses of 6 bases and 3 bases respectively, and no gene match explains 8 bases of the junction. From the cysteine up to the phenylalanine, the CDR3 has a length of 16 residues. Left in the record is the CDR3 DNA by itself, 48 bases read in frame from the first base. Donors were healthy HIV-negative adults with no recently reported acute infections or vaccinations. Every donor was a Caucasian adult residing in Nashville, Tennessee, USA. CD8 memory samples were composed of magnetically selected CD45RO+ cells combined with CCR7-negative CD45RA+ effector memory (TemRA) cells. Blood was obtained by leukapheresis, after which PBMCs were separated by Ficoll-Histopaque density gradient centrifugation and cryopreserved in liquid nitrogen vapor phase. Purity and quantity of every magnetically sorted T cell population were checked by analytical flow cytometry. Genomic DNA was isolated from each sorted fraction and quantified by UV absorbance on a Nanodrop 2000c.

Sequenced sample: memory CD8+ T cells sorted from blood. What this sample's cell subset or site label stands for: CD45RO+ cells pooled with CCR7-negative TemRA cells. This clonotype was obtained from a man aged 25 to 45 in good health. The V gene is TRBV18 and the J gene is TRBJ1-6; 7 middle bases align to TRBD1. The CDR3 region has the sequence CASSWGRTGYNSPLHF. The DNA is TGTGCCAGCTCGTGGGGCCGGACAGGCTATAATTCACCCCTCCACTTT.